A selection of T cell receptor beta chains follows, all from one sample in a study of human T cells and chemical hapten exposure. TCRdb analysed the RACE reads with MiXCR anew, one entry per CDR3 protein. The data contain a few hundred thousand distinct CDR3 sequences, about 6.9% of them singletons. The sequencing used whole blood, collected in connection with sensitization to the hapten diphenylcyclopropenone (DPC). All receptors come from a woman between 18 and 29 years old with alopecia areata. Some clones in this sample may be carry-over from other donors' samples. The CDR3 runs from the conserved cysteine through the conserved F or W. The order of the fields is clone size, V gene, J gene, D gene, CDR3 DNA, CDR3 protein. A D gene is named only where the DNA matches it firmly. Clone size is not always given. Where it is, it says once, few, many or a class for expanded clones.

size: -; V: TRBV6-5; J: TRBJ2-3; D: TRBD1; DNA: TGTGCCACTAGACAGGGGACAGATACGCAGTATTTT; CDR3: CATRQGTDTQYF
size: few; V: TRBV28; J: TRBJ1-4; D: -; DNA: TGTGCCAGCAGCCGGGTCACAACTAATGAAAAACTGTTTTTT; CDR3: CASSRVTTNEKLFF
size: many; V: TRBV15; J: TRBJ2-1; D: -; DNA: TGTGCCACCAGCAGCCCTATGGGCGGAAGCGATGAGCAGTTCTTC; CDR3: CATSSPMGGSDEQFF
size: few; V: TRBV7-9; J: TRBJ2-7; D: -; DNA: TGTGCCAGCAGAACCGGGACAGCGGGACCCTACGAGCAGTACTTC; CDR3: CASRTGTAGPYEQYF
size: many; V: TRBV6-2/TRBV6-3; J: TRBJ1-5; D: TRBD1; DNA: TGTGCCAGCGGACAGGGGAACCTCAATCAGCCCCAGCATTTT; CDR3: CASGQGNLNQPQHF
size: few; V: TRBV28; J: TRBJ2-7; D: -; DNA: TGTGCCACCGCGGGACCGTCGTTTTTGTACTTC; CDR3: CATAGPSFLYF
size: -; V: TRBV20-1; J: TRBJ2-3; D: -; DNA: TGCAGTGCTAGAAGGATTGGAGATACGCAGTATTTT; CDR3: CSARRIGDTQYF
size: many; V: TRBV7-2; J: TRBJ2-7; D: -; DNA: TGTGCCAGCAGCTCCCAAGGACTGTTAAACTACGAGCAGTACTTC; CDR3: CASSSQGLLNYEQYF
size: many; V: TRBV6-1; J: TRBJ1-2; D: TRBD1; DNA: TGTGCCTCCCGAATCTGGACAGGGAACTATGGCTACACCTTC; CDR3: CASRIWTGNYGYTF
size: many; V: TRBV4-3; J: TRBJ1-4; D: -; DNA: TGCGCCAGCAGCCAGGACCCCAGGGGCGCAACTAATGAAAAACTGTTTTTT; CDR3: CASSQDPRGATNEKLFF
size: many; V: TRBV7-3; J: TRBJ2-1; D: -; DNA: TGTGCCAGCACCCTGTGCAGCAATGAGCAGTTCTTC; CDR3: CASTLCSNEQFF
size: many; V: TRBV14; J: TRBJ1-1; D: -; DNA: TGTGCCAGCAGCCTCTTTGAAGCTTTCTTT; CDR3: CASSLFEAFF
size: few; V: TRBV7-9; J: TRBJ1-1; D: -; DNA: TGTGCCAGCAGTTATCAACGGGACATCTGGAACACTGAAGCTTTCTTT; CDR3: CASSYQRDIWNTEAFF
size: many; V: TRBV6-2/TRBV6-3; J: TRBJ1-5; D: -; DNA: TGTGCCAGCGGGACACTCAACAATCAGCCCCAGCATTTT; CDR3: CASGTLNNQPQHF
size: many; V: TRBV7-9; J: TRBJ2-7; D: TRBD2; DNA: TGTGCCAGCAGCTTATACCTAGCGGGGGAAGAGCAGTACTTC; CDR3: CASSLYLAGEEQYF
size: -; V: TRBV11-1; J: TRBJ2-3; D: -; DNA: TGTGCCAGCAGCTTTTCCACGGGTAGCACAGATACGCAGTATTTT; CDR3: CASSFSTGSTDTQYF
size: many; V: TRBV6-2/TRBV6-3; J: TRBJ1-5; D: TRBD1; DNA: TGTGCCAGCAGGGGACAGGTGGGGAGCAATCAGCCCCAGCATTTT; CDR3: CASRGQVGSNQPQHF
size: -; V: TRBV5-1; J: TRBJ2-3; D: -; DNA: TGCGCCAGCAGCTTTTACAGGAGCGTTGGCACAGATAAGCAGTATTTT; CDR3: CASSFYRSVGTDKQYF